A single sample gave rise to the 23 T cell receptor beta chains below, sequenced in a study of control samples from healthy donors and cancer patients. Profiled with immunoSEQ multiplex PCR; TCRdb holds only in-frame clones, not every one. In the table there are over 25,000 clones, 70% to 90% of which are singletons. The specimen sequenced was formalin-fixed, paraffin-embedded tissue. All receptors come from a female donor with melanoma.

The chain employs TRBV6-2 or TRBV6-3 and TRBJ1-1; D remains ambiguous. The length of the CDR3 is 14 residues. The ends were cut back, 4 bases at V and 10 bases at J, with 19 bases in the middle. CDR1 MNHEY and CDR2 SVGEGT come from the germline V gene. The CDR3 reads CASSWREGGRGAFF. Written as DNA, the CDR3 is TGTGCCAGCAGTTGGCGGGAAGGAGGTAGAGGAGCTTTCTTT.

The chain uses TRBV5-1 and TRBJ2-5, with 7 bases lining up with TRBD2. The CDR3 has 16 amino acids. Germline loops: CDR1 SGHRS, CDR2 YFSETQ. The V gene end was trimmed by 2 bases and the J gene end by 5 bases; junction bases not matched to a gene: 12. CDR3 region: CASSLPASGALETQYF. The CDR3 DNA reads TGCGCCAGCAGCTTACCGGCGAGCGGGGCCTTGGAGACCCAGTACTTC.

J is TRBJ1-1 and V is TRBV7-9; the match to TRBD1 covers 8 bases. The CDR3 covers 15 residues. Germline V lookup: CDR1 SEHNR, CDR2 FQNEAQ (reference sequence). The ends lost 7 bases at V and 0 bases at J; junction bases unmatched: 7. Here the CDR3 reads CASTNPGQVNTEAFF. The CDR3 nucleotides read TGTGCCAGCACCAATCCGGGACAGGTGAACACTGAAGCTTTCTTT.

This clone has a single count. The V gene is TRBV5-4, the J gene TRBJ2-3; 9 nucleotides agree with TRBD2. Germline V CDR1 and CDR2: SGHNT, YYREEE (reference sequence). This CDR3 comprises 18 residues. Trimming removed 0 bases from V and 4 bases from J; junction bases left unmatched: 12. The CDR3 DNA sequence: TGTGCCAGCAGCTTGGCCTCGGGACTAGCAGAGGGCGCAGATACGCAGTATTTT. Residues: CASSLASGLAEGADTQYF.

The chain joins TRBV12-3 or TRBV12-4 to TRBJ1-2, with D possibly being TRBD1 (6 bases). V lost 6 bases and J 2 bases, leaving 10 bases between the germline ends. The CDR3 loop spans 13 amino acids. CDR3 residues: CASRLTGNYGYTF. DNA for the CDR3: TGTGCCAGCAGACTAACAGGGAACTATGGCTACACCTTC.

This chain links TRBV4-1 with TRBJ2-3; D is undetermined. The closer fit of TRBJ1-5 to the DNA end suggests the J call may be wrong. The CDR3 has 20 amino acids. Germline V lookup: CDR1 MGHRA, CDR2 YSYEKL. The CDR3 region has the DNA TGCGCCAGCAGCCAAGATGGGCCTTCCCTCCAAGGAGCTAGCACAGATACGCAGCATTTT. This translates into CASSQDGPSLQGASTDTQHF.

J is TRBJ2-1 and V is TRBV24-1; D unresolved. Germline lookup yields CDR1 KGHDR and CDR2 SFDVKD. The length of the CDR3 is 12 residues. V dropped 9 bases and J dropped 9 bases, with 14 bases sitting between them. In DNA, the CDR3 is TGTGCCACCTCGACCCCCGGCGGTGAGCAGTTCTTC. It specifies CATSTPGGEQFF.

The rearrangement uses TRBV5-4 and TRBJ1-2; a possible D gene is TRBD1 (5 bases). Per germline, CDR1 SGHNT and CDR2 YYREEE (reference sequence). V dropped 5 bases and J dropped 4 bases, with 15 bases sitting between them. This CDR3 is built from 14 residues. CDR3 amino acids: CASRPNRQTYGYTF. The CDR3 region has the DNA TGTGCCAGCAGACCTAATAGACAGACCTATGGCTACACCTTC.

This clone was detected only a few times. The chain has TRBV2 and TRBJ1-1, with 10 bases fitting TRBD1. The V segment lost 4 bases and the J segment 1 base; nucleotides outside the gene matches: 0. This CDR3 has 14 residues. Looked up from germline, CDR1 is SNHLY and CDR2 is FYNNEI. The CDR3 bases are TGTGCCAGCAGTGGACAGGGGGCGAACACTGAAGCTTTCTTT. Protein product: CASSGQGANTEAFF.

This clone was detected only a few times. The CDR3 sequence is CASSDPGGVPEAFF. CDR3 sequence (DNA): TGCGCCAGCAGTGACCCAGGGGGCGTACCTGAAGCTTTCTTT. The rearrangement uses TRBV10-2 and TRBJ1-1, with TRBD1 matching over 8 bases. This CDR3 spans 14 amino acids. The trim removed 3 bases at V and 6 bases at J, leaving 6 bases unmatched. CDR1 is WSHSY, CDR2 SAAADI, per germline.

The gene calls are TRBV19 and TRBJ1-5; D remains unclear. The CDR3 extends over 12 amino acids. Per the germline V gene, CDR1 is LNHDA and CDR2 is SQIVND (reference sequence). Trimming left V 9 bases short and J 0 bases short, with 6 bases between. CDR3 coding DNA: TGTGCCAGCCACAGTAGCAATCAGCCCCAGCATTTT. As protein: CASHSSNQPQHF. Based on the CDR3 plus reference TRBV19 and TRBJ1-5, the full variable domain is DGGITQSPKYLFRKEGQNVTLSCEQNLNHDAMYWYRQDPGQGLRLIYYSQIVNDFQKGDIAEGYSVSREKKESFPLTVTSAQKNPTAFYLCASHSSNQPQHFGDGTRLSIL.

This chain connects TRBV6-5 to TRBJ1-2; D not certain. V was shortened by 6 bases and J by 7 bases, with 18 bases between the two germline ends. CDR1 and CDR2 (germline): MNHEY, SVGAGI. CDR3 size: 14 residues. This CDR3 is CASRRTIFSGGYTF. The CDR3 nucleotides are TGTGCCAGCAGACGCACCATCTTTAGTGGTGGCTACACCTTC.

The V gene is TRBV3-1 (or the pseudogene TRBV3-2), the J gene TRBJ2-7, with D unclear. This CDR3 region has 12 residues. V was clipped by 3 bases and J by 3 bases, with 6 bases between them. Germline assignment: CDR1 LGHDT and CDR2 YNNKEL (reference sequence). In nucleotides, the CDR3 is TGTGCCAGCAGCCATGGGGTCTACGAGCAGTACTTC. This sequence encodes CASSHGVYEQYF.

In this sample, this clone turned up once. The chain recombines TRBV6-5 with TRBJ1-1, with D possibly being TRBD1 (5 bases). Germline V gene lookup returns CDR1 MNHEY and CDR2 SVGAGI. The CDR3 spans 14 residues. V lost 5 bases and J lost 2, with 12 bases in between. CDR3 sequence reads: CASSTGRVNTEAFF. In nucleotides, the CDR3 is TGTGCCAGCAGTACGGGACGGGTTAACACTGAAGCTTTCTTT.

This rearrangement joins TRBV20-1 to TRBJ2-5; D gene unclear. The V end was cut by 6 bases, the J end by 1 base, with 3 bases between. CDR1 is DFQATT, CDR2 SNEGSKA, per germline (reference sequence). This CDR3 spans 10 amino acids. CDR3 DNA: TGCAGTGCCCTCCAAGAGACCCAGTACTTC. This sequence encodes CSALQETQYF.

The CDR3 sequence is CASRGPQRGELFF. The CDR3 bases are TGCGCCAGCAGAGGGCCTCAGAGGGGGGAGCTGTTTTTT. The rearrangement joins TRBV5-1 to TRBJ2-2; D is unclear. This CDR3 has 13 residues. Trimming left V 5 bases short and J 8 bases short, with 13 bases between. CDR1 is SGHRS, CDR2 YFSETQ, per germline.

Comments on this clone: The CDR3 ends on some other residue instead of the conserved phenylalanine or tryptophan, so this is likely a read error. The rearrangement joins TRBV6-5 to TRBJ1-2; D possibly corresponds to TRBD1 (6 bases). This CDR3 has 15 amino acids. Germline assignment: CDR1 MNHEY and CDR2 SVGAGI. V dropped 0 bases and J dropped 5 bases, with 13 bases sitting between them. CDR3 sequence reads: CASSYSLTGNYGYTL. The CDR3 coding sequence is TGTGCCAGCAGTTACTCGCTTACAGGGAATTATGGCTACACCCTC.

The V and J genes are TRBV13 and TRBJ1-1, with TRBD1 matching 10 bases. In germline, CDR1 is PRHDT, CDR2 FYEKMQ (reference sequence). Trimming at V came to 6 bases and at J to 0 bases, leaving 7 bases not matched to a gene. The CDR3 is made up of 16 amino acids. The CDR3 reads CASSPWTGGLNTEAFF. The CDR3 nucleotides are TGTGCCAGCAGTCCGTGGACAGGGGGGTTGAACACTGAAGCTTTCTTT.

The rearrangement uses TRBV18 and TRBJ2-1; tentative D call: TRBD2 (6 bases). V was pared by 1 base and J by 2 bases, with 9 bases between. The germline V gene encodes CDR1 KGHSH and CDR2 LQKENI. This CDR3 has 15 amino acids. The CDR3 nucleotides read TGTGCCAGCTCACCACTCCTAGCGACCTACAATGAGCAGTTCTTC. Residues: CASSPLLATYNEQFF.

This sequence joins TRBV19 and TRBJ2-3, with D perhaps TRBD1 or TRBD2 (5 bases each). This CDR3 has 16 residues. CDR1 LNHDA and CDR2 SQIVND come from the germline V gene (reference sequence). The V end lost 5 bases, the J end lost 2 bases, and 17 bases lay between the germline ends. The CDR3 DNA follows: TGTGCCAGTAGTCGGGACCCCCGAGCCTCCACAGATACGCAGTATTTT. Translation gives CASSRDPRASTDTQYF.

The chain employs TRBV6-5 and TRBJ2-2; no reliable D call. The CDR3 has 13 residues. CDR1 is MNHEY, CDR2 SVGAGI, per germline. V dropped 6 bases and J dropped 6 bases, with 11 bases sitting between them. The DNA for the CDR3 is TGTGCCAGCAGCTCGACTTGGGCCGGGGAGCTGTTTTTT. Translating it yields CASSSTWAGELFF.

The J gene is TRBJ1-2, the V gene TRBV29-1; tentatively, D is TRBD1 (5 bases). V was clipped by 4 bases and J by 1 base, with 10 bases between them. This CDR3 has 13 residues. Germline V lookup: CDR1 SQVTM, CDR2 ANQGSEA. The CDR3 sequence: CSVVEGINYGYTF. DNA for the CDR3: TGCAGCGTTGTTGAGGGGATTAACTATGGCTACACCTTC.

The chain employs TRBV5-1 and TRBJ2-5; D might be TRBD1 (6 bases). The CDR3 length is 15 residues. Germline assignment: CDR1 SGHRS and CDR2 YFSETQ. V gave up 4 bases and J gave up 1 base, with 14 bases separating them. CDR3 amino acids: CASSLGQGPQETQYF. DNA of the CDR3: TGCGCCAGCAGCCTAGGTCAGGGGCCCCAAGAGACCCAGTACTTC.